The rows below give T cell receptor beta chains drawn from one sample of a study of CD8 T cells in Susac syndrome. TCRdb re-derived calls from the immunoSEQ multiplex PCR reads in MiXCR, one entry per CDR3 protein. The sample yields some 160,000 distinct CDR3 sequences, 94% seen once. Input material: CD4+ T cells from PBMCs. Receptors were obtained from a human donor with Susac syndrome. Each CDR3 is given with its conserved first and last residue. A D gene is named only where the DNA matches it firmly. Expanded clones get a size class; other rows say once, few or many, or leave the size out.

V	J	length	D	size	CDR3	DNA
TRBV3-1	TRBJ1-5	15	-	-	CASSQGGQPNQPQHF	TGTGCCAGCAGCCAAGGGGGTCAGCCCAATCAGCCCCAGCATTTT
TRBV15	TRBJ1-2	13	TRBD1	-	CATSTDRVDGYTF	TGTGCCACCAGCACGGACAGGGTGGATGGCTACACCTTC
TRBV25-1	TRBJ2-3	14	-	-	CASRVLGSTDTQYF	TGTGCCAGCAGGGTCCTCGGCAGCACAGATACGCAGTATTTT
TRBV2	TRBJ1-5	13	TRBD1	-	CASRGQFNQPQHF	TGTGCCAGCAGGGGACAGTTTAATCAGCCCCAGCATTTT
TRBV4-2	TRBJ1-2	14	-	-	CASSPPDRSYGYTF	TGTGCCAGCAGCCCGCCTGACAGGTCCTATGGCTACACCTTC
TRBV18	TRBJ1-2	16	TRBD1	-	CASSPMVTGTRYGYTF	TGTGCCAGCTCACCTATGGTGACAGGGACTCGATATGGCTACACCTTC
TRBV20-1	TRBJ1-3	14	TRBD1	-	CSAPGQLSGNTIYF	TGCAGTGCCCCGGGACAGCTCTCTGGAAACACCATATATTTT
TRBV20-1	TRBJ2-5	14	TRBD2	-	CSARELTGGETQYF	TGCAGTGCTAGAGAGTTGACGGGAGGAGAGACCCAGTACTTC
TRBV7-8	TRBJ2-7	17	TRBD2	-	CASSGGTSGGPPYEQYF	TGTGCCAGCAGCGGAGGGACTAGCGGGGGCCCTCCCTACGAGCAGTACTTC
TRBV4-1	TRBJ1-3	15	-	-	CASSQDFAGGNTIYF	TGCGCCAGCAGCCAAGATTTCGCAGGTGGAAACACCATATATTTT
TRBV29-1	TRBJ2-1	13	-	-	CSVSTDIYNEQFF	TGCAGCGTTTCCACAGACATCTACAATGAGCAGTTCTTC
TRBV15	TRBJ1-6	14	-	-	CATSRESRGSPLHF	TGTGCCACCAGCAGAGAGAGCAGGGGTTCACCCCTCCACTTT
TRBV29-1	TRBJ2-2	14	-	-	CSGGLPSGTGELFF	TGCAGCGGTGGACTCCCATCAGGGACCGGGGAGCTGTTTTTT
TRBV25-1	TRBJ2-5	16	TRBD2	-	CASSEFLAGEQETQYF	TGTGCCAGCAGTGAATTTCTAGCGGGGGAACAAGAGACCCAGTACTTC
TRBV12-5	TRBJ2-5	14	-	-	CASGLTSGPETQYF	TGTGCTAGTGGTTTGACATCCGGTCCCGAGACCCAGTACTTC
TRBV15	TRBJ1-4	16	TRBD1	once	CATSRAGTGLNEKLFF	TGTGCCACCAGCAGAGCTGGGACAGGGCTTAATGAAAAACTGTTTTTT
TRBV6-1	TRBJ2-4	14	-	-	CASIEGGAKNIQYF	TGTGCCAGCATCGAAGGTGGAGCCAAAAACATTCAGTACTTC
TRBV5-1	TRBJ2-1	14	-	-	CASSSINQIYEQFF	TGCGCCAGCAGCTCTATTAACCAAATCTATGAGCAGTTCTTC
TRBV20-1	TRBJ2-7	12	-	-	CSARSLDYEQYF	TGCAGTGCTAGGTCTCTCGACTACGAGCAGTACTTC
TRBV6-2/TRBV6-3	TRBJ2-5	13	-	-	CASSSRLPETQYF	TGTGCCAGCAGTTCGCGCCTTCCAGAGACCCAGTACTTC
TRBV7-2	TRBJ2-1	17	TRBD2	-	CASSLTLAGVPYNEQFF	TGTGCCAGCAGCTTAACTCTAGCGGGGGTCCCCTACAATGAGCAGTTCTTC
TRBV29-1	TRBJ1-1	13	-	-	CSSQGLLSTEAFF	TGCAGCTCACAGGGTCTTCTAAGCACTGAAGCTTTCTTT
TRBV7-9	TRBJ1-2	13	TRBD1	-	CASRFQGAQPYTF	TGTGCCAGCAGGTTCCAGGGGGCACAGCCATACACCTTC
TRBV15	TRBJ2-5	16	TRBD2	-	CATSIPGGAGRETQYF	TGTGCCACCAGCATCCCCGGGGGGGCGGGGAGAGAGACCCAGTACTTC